This TCR beta chain was recovered during a study of blood T cells in healthy people across ages. Study-wide findings and caveats: Diversity of TCR beta per million T cells declined in a roughly linear way with age. Comparison with aged donors showed that long-lived donors had more naive CD4+ cells and higher diversity.

For the second PCR, which ran for about 7 to 11 cycles, a sample-barcoded 5' primer and a J-beta primer mix were used. The template-switch adaptor, which had 12 random nucleotides, put a tag on each cDNA molecule. TCRdb redid the calling of the 5' RACE reads with MiXCR, one entry per CDR3 protein. Of 1.6 million or so distinct CDR3 sequences detected, roughly a third appear once; the ten largest clones hold about 11%. Every sample gave at least 5 micrograms of total RNA when it was extracted. This CDR3 region has 12 residues. Trimming removed 5 bases from V and 3 bases from J, with 11 bases in between. Germline V gene lookup returns CDR1 DFQATT and CDR2 SNEGSKA (reference sequence). Only a few counts were recorded for this clonotype. Its antigen is undetermined.

This chain links TRBV20-1 with TRBJ2-7; tentatively, D is TRBD2 (5 bases). Sequenced material: blood. This receptor was taken from a woman in her 30s in good health. In DNA form, the CDR3 reads TGCAGTGCTGCCCCCGAGGGCTACGAGCAGTACTTC. Translation: CSAAPEGYEQYF.